These T cell receptor beta chains were read from a single sample in a study of glioma-infiltrating T cells. TCRdb re-called the multiplex PCR reads with MiXCR, one entry per CDR3 protein. The table lists around 130,000 distinct CDR3 sequences, about 25% of them singletons. The source material was glioma tissue, nonneoplastic brain tissue, or PBMCs (not recorded which). Receptors were obtained from a human donor with low-grade glioma or glioblastoma, undergoing nonglioma brain surgery, or in good health (not recorded which). Both conserved end residues are part of each CDR3. A D gene is named only where the DNA matches it firmly. Clone sizes are given selectively: once, few, many, or a class where the clone is expanded.

d_gene,j_gene,abundance,v_gene,CDR3nt,CDR3aa
-,TRBJ2-1,-,TRBV12-3/TRBV12-4,TGTGCCAGCAATCCGGGGCAGAGCCTCTACAATGAGCAGTTCTTC,CASNPGQSLYNEQFF
-,TRBJ2-3,many,TRBV7-7,TGTGCTAGCAGCTTAGGTCTCCAGGCGGATACGCAGTATTTT,CASSLGLQADTQYF
TRBD1,TRBJ2-5,once,TRBV10-3,TGTGCCATCAGCCCGGGACAGGTCCAAGAGACCCAGTACTTC,CAISPGQVQETQYF
-,TRBJ2-1,-,TRBV5-4,TGTGCCAGCAGGGCCCGGGAGCGGAGCTACAATGAGCAGTTCTTC,CASRARERSYNEQFF
-,TRBJ1-2,-,TRBV28,TGTGCCAGCAGTTACCTAATTCCTGATGGTTACTATGGCTACACCTTC,CASSYLIPDGYYGYTF
-,TRBJ1-1,-,TRBV24-1,TGTGCCACCAGTGACAATACGGGGGGCACTGAAGCTTTCTTT,CATSDNTGGTEAFF
-,TRBJ1-2,-,TRBV28,TGTGCCAGCAGCCTGGAAGGGCGTCGTGGCTACACCTTC,CASSLEGRRGYTF
-,TRBJ2-3,few,TRBV3-1,TGTGCCAGCAGCCAAGATCCCCAAGATACGCAGTATTTT,CASSQDPQDTQYF
-,TRBJ1-1,-,TRBV28,TGTGCCAGCAGTTTAAGTAAGGTCCAGAACACTGAAGCTTTCTTT,CASSLSKVQNTEAFF
TRBD1,TRBJ1-2,-,TRBV2,TGTGCCAGCCGAACAGGGGGCGGTGGCTACACCTTC,CASRTGGGGYTF
-,TRBJ1-1,few,TRBV6-1,TGTGCCAGCAAAGAAGGACAGATGAACACTGAAGCTTTCTTT,CASKEGQMNTEAFF
-,TRBJ2-3,many,TRBV6-1,TGTGCCAGCAGACGGACAGTCACAGATACGCAGTATTTT,CASRRTVTDTQYF
TRBD1,TRBJ2-1,-,TRBV7-2,TGTGCCAGCAGCAACCGGGACAGCTCCTACAATGAGCAGTTCTTC,CASSNRDSSYNEQFF
-,TRBJ1-3,-,TRBV2,TGTGCCAGCACCCAGGGCCGTGGAAACACCATATATTTT,CASTQGRGNTIYF
TRBD1,TRBJ2-5,-,TRBV20-1,TGCAGTGTCCCGACAGGGGTTCGACAAGAGACCCAGTACTTC,CSVPTGVRQETQYF
-,TRBJ1-1,many,TRBV7-6,TGTGCCAGCAGCTGGGCGAACACTGAAGCTTTCTTT,CASSWANTEAFF
-,TRBJ2-5,few,TRBV7-9,TGTGCCAGCAGCACCAGACTAGTCTTGGGCGAGACCCAGTACTTC,CASSTRLVLGETQYF
TRBD2,TRBJ2-3,few,TRBV6-1,TGTGCCAGCAGTATTAGCGGGGGGGCAGGAGATACGCAGTATTTT,CASSISGGAGDTQYF
-,TRBJ2-1,few,TRBV14,TGTGCCAGCAGTCCAGAGGGACCCAATGAGCAGTTCTTC,CASSPEGPNEQFF
-,TRBJ2-1,-,TRBV10-3,TGTGCCATCGGGCCCACGCGGGACTACAATGAGCAGTTCTTC,CAIGPTRDYNEQFF
-,TRBJ2-3,many,TRBV6-2/TRBV6-3,TGTGCCAGCAGTTACTCAGACCAGCGAGATACGCAGTATTTT,CASSYSDQRDTQYF
TRBD2,TRBJ2-3,many,TRBV6-2/TRBV6-3,TGTGCCAGCGTAAGCGGGGGGCTTTCACAGGGTACGCAGTATTTT,CASVSGGLSQGTQYF
TRBD2,TRBJ2-1,few,TRBV25-1,TGTGCCAGCAGTGAACTGTCCGGGGGGGAGAGACATGAGCAGTTCTTC,CASSELSGGERHEQFF
-,TRBJ1-3,-,TRBV28,TGTGCCAGCAGTTCCCAACCAAGGCCTGGAAGCACCATATATTTT,CASSSQPRPGSTIYF